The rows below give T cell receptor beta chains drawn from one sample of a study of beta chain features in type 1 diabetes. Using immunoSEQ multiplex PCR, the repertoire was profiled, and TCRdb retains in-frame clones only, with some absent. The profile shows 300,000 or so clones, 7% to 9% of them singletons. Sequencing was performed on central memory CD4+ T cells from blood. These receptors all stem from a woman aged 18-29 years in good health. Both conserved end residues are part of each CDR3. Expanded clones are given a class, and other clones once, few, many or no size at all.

cdr3_aa: CASSLQGYGELFF
j_call: TRBJ2-2
v_call: TRBV7-2
clone_size: NA

cdr3_aa: CASGSEGRYEQYF
j_call: TRBJ2-7
v_call: TRBV2
clone_size: NA

cdr3_aa: CASSQEWGKLFF
j_call: TRBJ1-4
v_call: TRBV4-3
clone_size: many

cdr3_aa: CASRNRDRSLKETQYF
j_call: TRBJ2-5
v_call: TRBV21-1
clone_size: few

cdr3_aa: CASSLGQGGNQPQHF
j_call: TRBJ1-5
v_call: TRBV5-1
clone_size: NA

cdr3_aa: CATVRDRQNNEQFF
j_call: TRBJ2-1
v_call: TRBV11-2
clone_size: NA

cdr3_aa: CASSLEGSPLTDTQYF
j_call: TRBJ2-3
v_call: TRBV11-2
clone_size: NA

cdr3_aa: CASNPGQGPDTQYF
j_call: TRBJ2-3
v_call: TRBV6-6
clone_size: NA

cdr3_aa: CASSPVGTAGGANTGELFF
j_call: TRBJ2-2
v_call: TRBV5-5
clone_size: NA

cdr3_aa: CSVEDQRGVGKQYF
j_call: TRBJ2-7
v_call: TRBV29-1
clone_size: few

cdr3_aa: CASSLQGRDTQYF
j_call: TRBJ2-3
v_call: TRBV27
clone_size: many

cdr3_aa: CASSHTGMGTEAFF
j_call: TRBJ1-1
v_call: TRBV5-4
clone_size: NA

cdr3_aa: CASSYVGINQPQHF
j_call: TRBJ1-5
v_call: TRBV10-3
clone_size: NA

cdr3_aa: CATSRVGGQGTYEQYF
j_call: TRBJ2-7
v_call: TRBV15
clone_size: few

cdr3_aa: CASSLLRGADTGELFF
j_call: TRBJ2-2
v_call: TRBV18
clone_size: NA

cdr3_aa: CASSQVSRTNTGELFF
j_call: TRBJ2-2
v_call: TRBV4-1
clone_size: few

cdr3_aa: CASSVGAQETQYF
j_call: TRBJ2-5
v_call: TRBV9
clone_size: once

cdr3_aa: CASSKLASGTADTQYF
j_call: TRBJ2-3
v_call: TRBV11-2
clone_size: few

cdr3_aa: CASSRPTGDGNTIYF
j_call: TRBJ1-3
v_call: TRBV27
clone_size: few

cdr3_aa: CSVEDLLGQIEAFF
j_call: TRBJ1-1
v_call: TRBV29-1
clone_size: few

cdr3_aa: CAWSRPLSLHTGELFF
j_call: TRBJ2-2
v_call: TRBV30
clone_size: NA

cdr3_aa: CASSPGQWVYGYTF
j_call: TRBJ1-2
v_call: TRBV28
clone_size: few

cdr3_aa: CSVEGQGFWGYTF
j_call: TRBJ1-2
v_call: TRBV29-1
clone_size: NA

cdr3_aa: CASSQQTGEYGYTF
j_call: TRBJ1-2
v_call: TRBV4-2
clone_size: many

cdr3_aa: CASSFGGLNQPQHF
j_call: TRBJ1-5
v_call: TRBV5-4
clone_size: NA